A single sample gave rise to the 13 T cell receptor beta chains below, sequenced in a study of cytomegalovirus exposure and HLA in healthy donors. Primers for the PCR totalled 60 Vbeta and 13 Jbeta. TCRdb's table, derived via immunoSEQ multiplex PCR, lists solely in-frame clones and lacks some. The sample consists of 100,000 to 150,000 clones, roughly 80% of them appearing once. The sequenced material came from PBMCs. These receptors were obtained from a woman between 45 and 60 years old in good health and CMV-seropositive.

This clone was seen once. This chain uses TRBV7-3 with TRBJ2-2, with a tentative D call TRBD2 (6 bases). The CDR3 runs to 15 residues. V was clipped by 4 bases and J by 3 bases, with 12 bases between them. Germline values: CDR1 SGHTA, CDR2 FQGTGA. The CDR3 protein is CASSSRAGDTGELFF. CDR3 in DNA: TGTGCCAGCAGCTCCCGAGCGGGCGACACCGGGGAGCTGTTTTTT.

The gene calls are TRBV7-2 and TRBJ1-4; no clear D. The V gene lost 1 base and the J gene lost 8 bases, with 8 bases spanning the gap. The CDR3 runs to 13 residues. In germline, CDR1 is SGHTA, CDR2 FQGNSA. CDR3 nucleotide sequence: TGTGCCAGCAGCTTAGGGATTAGCGAAAAACTGTTTTTT. The encoded protein is CASSLGISEKLFF.

The chain employs TRBV5-4 and TRBJ1-2; weak D call: TRBD1 (6 bases). Per germline, CDR1 SGHNT and CDR2 YYREEE (reference sequence). The V and J ends lost 2 bases and 5 bases respectively, with 16 bases between them. The CDR3 spans 15 residues. The CDR3 bases are TGTGCCAGCAGCTTAAAGACAGGTTCCTTTTATGGCTACACCTTC. It specifies CASSLKTGSFYGYTF.

The chain links TRBV15 to TRBJ1-6; 8 positions agree with TRBD1. The CDR3 extends over 16 amino acids. V lost 1 base and J lost 2; bases outside the gene matches: 1. CDR1 LNHNV and CDR2 YYDKDF come from the germline V gene (reference sequence). The CDR3 spells CATSRAQGAYNSPLHF. Written as DNA, the CDR3 is TGTGCCACCAGCAGAGCACAGGGGGCCTATAATTCACCCCTCCACTTT.

V and J are TRBV9 and TRBJ2-5; a possible D gene is TRBD1 (6 bases). Trimming shortened V by 3 bases and J by 5 bases, and 17 bases separated the two germline ends. There are 15 residues in the CDR3. Germline CDR1 is SGDLS and CDR2 is YYNGEE. The CDR3: CASSAQTGVGETQYF. The CDR3 region has the DNA TGTGCCAGCAGCGCTCAGACAGGAGTGGGTGAGACCCAGTACTTC.

The rearrangement links TRBV5-1 to TRBJ1-1; D call uncertain. The V end was cut by 4 bases, the J end by 2 bases, with 12 bases between. The CDR3 is 14 residues long. In germline, CDR1 is SGHRS, CDR2 YFSETQ. CDR3 loop: CASSALPGNTEAFF. The DNA for the CDR3 is TGCGCCAGCAGCGCACTTCCAGGTAACACTGAAGCTTTCTTT.

Notes on this clone: Other DNA sequences in the sample encode the same CDR3. The rearrangement joins TRBV9 to TRBJ1-3; no clear D. Trimming shortened V by 0 bases and J by 0 bases, and 7 bases separated the two germline ends. In germline, CDR1 is SGDLS, CDR2 YYNGEE. This CDR3 region has 15 residues. The CDR3 DNA is TGTGCCAGCAGCGTAGGGACTGTCTCTGGAAACACCATATATTTT. This sequence encodes CASSVGTVSGNTIYF. The full variable domain, its missing parts supplied by reference TRBV9 and TRBJ1-3, is DSGVTQTPKHLITATGQRVTLRCSPRSGDLSVYWYQQSLDQGLQFLIQYYNGEERAKGNILERFSAQQFPDLHSELNLSSLELGDSALYFCASSVGTVSGNTIYFGEGSWLTVV.

There are a few counts of this clone. The chain uses TRBV5-1 and TRBJ1-2; D is perhaps TRBD1 (5 bases). This CDR3 comprises 16 residues. Germline CDR1 SGHRS, CDR2 YFSETQ. V lost 0 bases to trimming and J lost 2 bases, with 14 bases between them. The chain's CDR3 is CASSLGSAGFNYGYTF. For the CDR3, the DNA is TGCGCCAGCAGCTTGGGATCGGCAGGGTTCAACTATGGCTACACCTTC.

The chain links TRBV6-1 to TRBJ2-7; tentative D call: TRBD2 (6 bases). The CDR3 totals 13 residues. Trimming removed 5 bases from V and 2 bases from J, with 10 bases in between. The germline gives CDR1 MNHNS, CDR2 SASEGT. The CDR3 coding sequence is TGTGCCAGCAGTCCCCCGGGGGCCTACGAGCAGTACTTC. Its translation: CASSPPGAYEQYF.

A few counts support this clone. This chain connects TRBV14 to TRBJ2-7; the D is unclear. Germline V gene lookup returns CDR1 SGHDN and CDR2 FVKESK. The ends were cut back, 4 bases at V and 6 bases at J, with 13 bases in the middle. This CDR3 spans 13 amino acids. CDR3 sequence: CASSPAGLGEQYF. The DNA for the CDR3 is TGTGCCAGCAGCCCTGCAGGTCTGGGCGAGCAGTACTTC. Looking up the rest from reference TRBV14 and TRBJ2-7 gives the full variable domain: EAGVTQFPSHSVIEKGQTVTLRCDPISGHDNLYWYRRVMGKEIKFLLHFVKESKQDESGMPNNRFLAERTGGTYSTLKVQPAELEDSGVYFCASSPAGLGEQYFGPGTRLTVT.

The gene calls are TRBV7-9 and TRBJ1-4; D might be TRBD1 (6 bases). This CDR3 is built from 15 residues. V was cut by 4 bases and J by 8 bases, with 17 bases left in between. Per germline, CDR1 SEHNR and CDR2 FQNEAQ (reference sequence). In DNA form, the CDR3 reads TGTGCCAGCAGCTCTAGGACAGATCCGGGGGAAAAACTGTTTTTT. Encoded protein: CASSSRTDPGEKLFF. Complete variable domain (other parts from reference TRBV7-9 and TRBJ1-4): DTGVSQNPRHKITKRGQNVTFRCDPISEHNRLYWYRQTLGQGPEFLTYFQNEAQLEKSRLLSDRFSAERPKGSFSTLEIQRTEQGDSAMYLCASSSRTDPGEKLFFGSGTQLSVL.

In its sample, this clone was seen once. The chain employs TRBV9 and TRBJ2-3; 7 positions match TRBD2. This CDR3 spans 17 amino acids. The V gene end was trimmed by 0 bases and the J gene end by 5 bases; junction bases not matched to a gene: 12. The germline CDR1 and CDR2 sequences are SGDLS and YYNGEE. DNA of the CDR3: TGTGCCAGCAGCGTAGGTCCAGCGGGATACGGGGGAGATACGCAGTATTTT. Residues: CASSVGPAGYGGDTQYF.

This clone was detected a few times. This sequence joins TRBV5-1 and TRBJ1-4; the D gene is possibly TRBD1 (6 bases). Looked up from germline, CDR1 is SGHRS and CDR2 is YFSETQ. V was trimmed by 0 bases and J by 8 bases, leaving 14 bases between them. This CDR3 comprises 15 residues. CDR3 DNA: TGCGCCAGCAGCTTGGAGGCAGGGGTGGGGGAAAAACTGTTTTTT. As protein: CASSLEAGVGEKLFF.